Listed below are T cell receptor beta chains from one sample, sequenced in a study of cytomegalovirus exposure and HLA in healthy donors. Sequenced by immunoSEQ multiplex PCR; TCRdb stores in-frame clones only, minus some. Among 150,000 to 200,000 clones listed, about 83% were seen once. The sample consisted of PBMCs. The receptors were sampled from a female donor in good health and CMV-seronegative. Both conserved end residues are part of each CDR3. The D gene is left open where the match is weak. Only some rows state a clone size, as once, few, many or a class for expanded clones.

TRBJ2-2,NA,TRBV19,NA,TGTGCCAGTAGTATTGAGGGGGTCACCGGGGAGCTGTTTTTT,CASSIEGVTGELFF
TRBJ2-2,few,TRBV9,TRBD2,TGTGCCAGCAGCGAAGATTCCGGACTAGCGACTACCGGGGAGCTGTTTTTT,CASSEDSGLATTGELFF
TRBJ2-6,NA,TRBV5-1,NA,TGCGCCAGCAGCTTGGGTCGTCCCTCTGGGGCCAACGTCCTGACTTTC,CASSLGRPSGANVLTF
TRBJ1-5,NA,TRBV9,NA,TGTGCCAGCAGCGGGGGGCAGGGGTCAACAAGCAATCAGCCCCAGCATTTT,CASSGGQGSTSNQPQHF
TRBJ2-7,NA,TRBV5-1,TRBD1,TGCGCCAGCAGCCTACGGGGACAGATCCTATCCTACGAGCAGTACTTC,CASSLRGQILSYEQYF
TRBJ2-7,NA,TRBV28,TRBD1,TGTGCCAGCAGTTTGAGACAGGGTGGCCACGAGCAGTACTTC,CASSLRQGGHEQYF
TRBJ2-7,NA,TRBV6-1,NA,TGTGCCAGCAGAAGATCGGGGGTATCTTCCTACGAGCAGTACTTC,CASRRSGVSSYEQYF
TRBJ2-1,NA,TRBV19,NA,TGTGCCAGTATGCTGGACAGTAACAATGAGCAGTTCTTC,CASMLDSNNEQFF
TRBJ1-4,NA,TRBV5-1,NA,TGCGCCAGCAGCTTCGGGGGTGGAGAAAAACTGTTTTTT,CASSFGGGEKLFF
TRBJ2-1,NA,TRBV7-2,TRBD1,TGTGCCAGCAGCTTTTCAGGGGGCTTCGCCTCCTACAATGAGCAGTTCTTC,CASSFSGGFASYNEQFF
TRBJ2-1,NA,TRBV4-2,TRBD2,TGTGCCAGCAGCCAAGCAAGCGGGACTGGCTATGAGCAGTTCTTC,CASSQASGTGYEQFF
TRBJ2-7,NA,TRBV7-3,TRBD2,TGTGCCAGCAGCTCCATGGGGGGGTCCGAGCAGTACTTC,CASSSMGGSEQYF
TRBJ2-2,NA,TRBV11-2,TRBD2,TGTGCCAGCAGCTCAGGACTAGCGGGGGCCATGGGGAGCGGGGAGCTGTTTTTT,CASSSGLAGAMGSGELFF
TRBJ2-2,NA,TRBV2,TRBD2,TGTGCCAGCAGTGAGGGACTAGCTGCCGGGGAGCTGTTTTTT,CASSEGLAAGELFF
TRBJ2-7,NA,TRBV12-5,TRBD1,TGTGCTAGTGGTTTGACAGGGGGCTTGTACGAGCAGTACTTC,CASGLTGGLYEQYF
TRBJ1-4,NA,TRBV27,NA,TGTGCCAGCAGTTTCTCCCCGGCACGGGAACTGTTTTTT,CASSFSPARELFF
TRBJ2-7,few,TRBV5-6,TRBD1,TGTGCCAGCAGACCCACAGGGGTCTACGAGCAGTACTTC,CASRPTGVYEQYF
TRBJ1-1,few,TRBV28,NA,TGTGCCAGCAGTTTAGTGAGGACTGAAGCTTTCTTT,CASSLVRTEAFF
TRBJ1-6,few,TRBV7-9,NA,TGTTCCAGCAGCTTAAGCACAGGGAATAATTCACCCCTCCACTTT,CSSSLSTGNNSPLHF
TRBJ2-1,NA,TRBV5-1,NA,TGCGCCAGCAGCTTGCTTGCTAGCGCTTACAATGAGCAGTTCTTC,CASSLLASAYNEQFF
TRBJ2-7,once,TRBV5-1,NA,TGCGCCAGCAGTCGGACACGGGACAATCCCTACGAGCAGTACTTC,CASSRTRDNPYEQYF
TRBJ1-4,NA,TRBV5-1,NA,TGCGCCAGCAGCGAGGGTCTGGGACTGGGGGAAAAACTGTTTTTT,CASSEGLGLGEKLFF
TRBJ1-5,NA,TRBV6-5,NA,TGTGCCAGCAGTTACTCGAACGGCCGGGCCCAGCATTTT,CASSYSNGRAQHF
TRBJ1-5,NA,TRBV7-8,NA,TGTGCCAGCAGCTTTTCACAGTATAATCAGCCCCAGCATTTT,CASSFSQYNQPQHF
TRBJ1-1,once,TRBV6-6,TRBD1,TGTGCCAGCAGGGGACAGGGGGTGGTGGTCGCCACTGAAGCTTTCTTT,CASRGQGVVVATEAFF
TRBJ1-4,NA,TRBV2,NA,TGTGCCAGCAGTGAGAACAGGGACGATGAAAAACTGTTTTTT,CASSENRDDEKLFF
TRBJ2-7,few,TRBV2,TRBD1,TGTGCCAGCAGTGACCCCGGACAGGGCCCCTCCTACGAGCAGTACTTC,CASSDPGQGPSYEQYF
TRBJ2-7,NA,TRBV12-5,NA,TGTGCTAGTGGTTTGGTACCAGGGCCGCACTACGAGCAGTACTTC,CASGLVPGPHYEQYF
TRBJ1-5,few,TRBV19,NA,TGTGCCAGTAGTATAGGTGACAGAGTTTTTAGCAATCAGCCCCAGCATTTT,CASSIGDRVFSNQPQHF
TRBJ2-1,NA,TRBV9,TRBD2,TGTGCCAGCAGCGTTAGCGGGGGCTACTCCTACAATGAGCAGTTCTTC,CASSVSGGYSYNEQFF
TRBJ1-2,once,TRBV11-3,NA,TGTGCCAGCAGCCCCCTTGGAGGGATGGTTGGCTACACCTTC,CASSPLGGMVGYTF
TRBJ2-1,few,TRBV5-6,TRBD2,TGTGCCAGCAGCTTGGGGCTAGCGGGGGGGCTGTATGAGCAGTTCTTC,CASSLGLAGGLYEQFF
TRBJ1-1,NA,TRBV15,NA,TGTGCCACCAGCAGAGATCTCTGGGGGCGCTTCCAATTGGCTTTCTTT,CATSRDLWGRFQLAFF
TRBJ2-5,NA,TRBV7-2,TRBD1,TGTGCCAGCAGCACCCGGACAGGGTGGGGGGAGACCCAGTACTTC,CASSTRTGWGETQYF
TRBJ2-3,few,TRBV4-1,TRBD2,TGCGCCAGCAGCCAAGCGGGTCTAGCGGGTACGCAGTATTTT,CASSQAGLAGTQYF
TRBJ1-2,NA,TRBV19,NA,TGTGCCAGTAGTATCGGTCCGATAAACTATGGCTACACCTTC,CASSIGPINYGYTF
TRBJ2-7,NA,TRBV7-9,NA,TGTGCCAGCAGCCCCCTGCGATTGCCGTCCTACGAGCAGTACTTC,CASSPLRLPSYEQYF
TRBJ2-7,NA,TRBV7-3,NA,TGTGCCAGCAGTTTCGGCGGTGGAGGTTCCTACGAGCAGTACTTC,CASSFGGGGSYEQYF
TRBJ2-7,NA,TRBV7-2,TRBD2,TGTGCCAGCAGCTTAGCCCCAGGACTAGCGGGTTTCTCCTACGAGCAGTACTTC,CASSLAPGLAGFSYEQYF
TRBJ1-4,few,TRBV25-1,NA,TGTGCCAGCCCTCAGGAACTGTTTTTT,CASPQELFF
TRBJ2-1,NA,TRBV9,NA,TGTGCCAGCAGCGTTACTAACTACAATGAGCAGTTCTTC,CASSVTNYNEQFF
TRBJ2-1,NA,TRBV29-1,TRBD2,TGCAGCGTTGGGGGGGCGGGAGGGCCAAGGAATGAGCAGTTCTTC,CSVGGAGGPRNEQFF
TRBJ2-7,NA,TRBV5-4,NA,TGTGCCAGCAGCTCCGACAGATTTGCCTACGAGCAGTACTTC,CASSSDRFAYEQYF
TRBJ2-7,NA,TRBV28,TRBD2,TGTGCCAGCAGTTTAGGAGTAGCGGGGTCCTACGAGCAGTACTTC,CASSLGVAGSYEQYF
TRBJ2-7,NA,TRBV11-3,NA,TGTGCCAGCAGCTTAAGGGGGGGCCTTACCAACGAGCAGTACTTC,CASSLRGGLTNEQYF
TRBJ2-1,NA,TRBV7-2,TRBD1,TGTGCCAGCAGCACCGGGACAGGGGTTGGTGAGCAGTTCTTC,CASSTGTGVGEQFF
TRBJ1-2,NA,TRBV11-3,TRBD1,TGTGCCAGCAGCCTCAGGGGGCCGGACTATGGCTACACCTTC,CASSLRGPDYGYTF
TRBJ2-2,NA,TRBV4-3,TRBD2,TGCGCCAGCAGCACGGGACTAGCGGGCACCACCGGGGAGCTGTTTTTT,CASSTGLAGTTGELFF
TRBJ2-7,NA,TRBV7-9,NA,TGTTCCAGCAGCTCAGGCGTCGTCAACCAGTACTTC,CSSSSGVVNQYF
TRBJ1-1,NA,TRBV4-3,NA,TGCGCCAGCAGCCAGCGTTCCCACCTCGAAGCTTTCTTT,CASSQRSHLEAFF
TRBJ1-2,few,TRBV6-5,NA,TGTGCCAGCGGTACGGGACAAGCTAACTATGGCTACACCTTC,CASGTGQANYGYTF